This is a list of T cell receptor beta chains from one sample in a study of breast tumors, draining lymph nodes, adjacent tissues. TCRdb analysed the multiplex PCR reads with MiXCR anew, one entry per CDR3 protein. The table lists around 170,000 distinct CDR3 sequences, around a third of them singletons. Sequencing was carried out using axillary lymph node tissue. The receptors were gathered from a female donor with breast cancer. Some clones in this sample may be carry-over from other donors' samples. Both conserved end residues are part of each CDR3. A D gene is named only where the DNA matches it firmly. Only some rows state a clone size, as once, few, many or a class for expanded clones.

once | TRBJ2-2 | TRBV9 | - | TGTGCCAGCAGCCCCGGGGGTCCTGGAAACACCGGGGAGCTGTTTTTT | CASSPGGPGNTGELFF
many | TRBJ2-6 | TRBV4-1 | TRBD1 | TGCGCCAGCAGCACGGACAGGGGAAGGTACTGGGCCAACGTCCTGACTTTC | CASSTDRGRYWANVLTF
- | TRBJ1-6 | TRBV20-1 | - | TGCAGTGCCGAGTCAACCCGTGGGGGTAATTCACCCCTCCACTTT | CSAESTRGGNSPLHF
- | TRBJ2-1 | TRBV10-1 | TRBD1 | TGCGCCAGCAGTCAACCGGGACAGGGGGCCATCGGTGAGCAGTTCTTC | CASSQPGQGAIGEQFF
- | TRBJ1-1 | TRBV2 | TRBD1 | TGTGCCAGCAGTGAAGAGGGGGCGAAGGAAGCTTTCTTT | CASSEEGAKEAFF
many | TRBJ1-4 | TRBV13 | TRBD1 | TGTGCCAGCAGCTCTAGACAGGGTGTTGAAAAACTGTTTTTT | CASSSRQGVEKLFF
many | TRBJ1-2 | TRBV7-2 | - | TGTGCCAGCAGCTTCCCGAGGACCCGAAGATGGAACTATGGCTACACCTTC | CASSFPRTRRWNYGYTF
many | TRBJ1-4 | TRBV5-4 | TRBD1 | TGTGCCAGCAGCATAGGACAGGGGGGAAATGAAAAACTGTTTTTT | CASSIGQGGNEKLFF
few | TRBJ1-1 | TRBV7-3 | - | TGTGCCAGCAGCTTAACGCCGACAGGGAACACTGAAGCTTTCTTT | CASSLTPTGNTEAFF
many | TRBJ2-5 | TRBV5-6 | TRBD2 | TGTGCCAGCAGCTTTATACTAGCGGGGGGAGAGACCCAGTACTTC | CASSFILAGGETQYF
- | TRBJ1-2 | TRBV2 | - | TGTGCCAGCAGTGAACAGGGGCCAGACTATGGCTACACCTTC | CASSEQGPDYGYTF
many | TRBJ2-7 | TRBV5-6 | - | TGTGCCAGCAGCTCCGTCAGGGACTTCGCCGAGCAGTACTTC | CASSSVRDFAEQYF
many | TRBJ1-6 | TRBV7-2 | - | TGTGCCAGCAGCTTAATGTCTGGGATTAATTCACCCCTCCACTTT | CASSLMSGINSPLHF
many | TRBJ1-2 | TRBV7-9 | - | TGTGCCAGCAGCTATACAGGGACCTGGGAGGGCTACACCTTC | CASSYTGTWEGYTF
- | TRBJ1-4 | TRBV5-1 | TRBD1 | TGCGCCAGCACCCTCCGACAGGGGGACGAAAAACTGTTTTTT | CASTLRQGDEKLFF
- | TRBJ1-4 | TRBV30 | TRBD1 | TGTGCCTGGAGTGTAGGACAGGATGAAAAACTGTTTTTT | CAWSVGQDEKLFF
- | TRBJ2-3 | TRBV12-3/TRBV12-4 | - | TGTGCCAGCTCTGTGGAGGGGGCGCCCGCAGATACGCAGTATTTT | CASSVEGAPADTQYF
many | TRBJ1-6 | TRBV7-9 | - | TGTGCCAGCAGCTTAATAGGGGACAAAAATTCACCCCTCCACTTT | CASSLIGDKNSPLHF
- | TRBJ2-2 | TRBV12-3/TRBV12-4 | TRBD2 | TGTGCCAGCAGTTCTCCCCCGCCTGGTCCCCGTCGACTAGCGGGCTTCACCGGGGAGCTGTTTTTT | CASSSPPPGPRRLAGFTGELFF
many | TRBJ1-2 | TRBV7-9 | - | TGTGCCAGCAGCTTAGGACAGACAGGAGACTATGGCTACACCTTC | CASSLGQTGDYGYTF
few | TRBJ1-4 | TRBV27 | TRBD1 | TGTGCCAGCAGTTTACTTACAGGGGCCAGCGAAAAACTGTTTTTT | CASSLLTGASEKLFF
- | TRBJ1-2 | TRBV4-1 | - | TGCGCCAGCAGCCAAGAAAGGGATGGAAACACCTTC | CASSQERDGNTF
- | TRBJ2-1 | TRBV6-2/TRBV6-3 | TRBD2 | TGTGCCAGCAGGGGGACTAGCGGGGGAGAAAGCTCCTACAATGAGCAGTTCTTC | CASRGTSGGESSYNEQFF
many | TRBJ1-2 | TRBV6-1 | - | TGTGCCAGCAGTGAAAGGGAAAGCGGTGGCTACACCTTC | CASSERESGGYTF
- | TRBJ1-6 | TRBV2 | - | TGTGCCAGCAGTGGGCTAGGGGTGGGAGATTTACCCCTCCACTTC | CASSGLGVGDLPLHF
many | TRBJ2-7 | TRBV20-1 | - | TGCAGTGCTAGAGAGCAGGGTAAGATCCACGAGCAGTACTTC | CSAREQGKIHEQYF
- | TRBJ2-5 | TRBV11-2 | - | TGTGCCAGCAGCCCCCCCCCCGGGACGGCCAGGGAGACCCAGTACTTC | CASSPPPGTARETQYF
few | TRBJ1-2 | TRBV6-2/TRBV6-3 | - | TGTGCCAGCAGTTACTCGTCTTGGGGCTACACCTTC | CASSYSSWGYTF
- | TRBJ2-3 | TRBV12-3/TRBV12-4 | - | TGTGCCAGCAGTGCGTGGACCGAAGATACGCAGTATTTT | CASSAWTEDTQYF
many | TRBJ2-1 | TRBV7-2 | TRBD2 | TGTGCCAGCCTTTGGGAGGGGACCTACAATGAGCAGTTCTTC | CASLWEGTYNEQFF
many | TRBJ2-5 | TRBV5-8 | - | TGTGCCAGCAGCTTGCGCATGGCGGGACCGGGGGAGACCCAGTACTTC | CASSLRMAGPGETQYF
many | TRBJ2-7 | TRBV2 | TRBD2 | TGTGCCAGCAGTGACCGCCTAGCGGGGGGCGACTACGAGCAGTACTTC | CASSDRLAGGDYEQYF
many | TRBJ1-5 | TRBV9 | - | TGTGCCAGCAGCGTAGGGGACGGAGCAAGAGAACAGCCCCAGCATTTT | CASSVGDGAREQPQHF
many | TRBJ2-7 | TRBV7-8 | - | TGTGCCAGCAGCGGCCCCCCGGGACGCGGCCCTACCGAGCAGTACTTC | CASSGPPGRGPTEQYF
many | TRBJ2-7 | TRBV7-2 | - | TGTGCCAGCAGCAAGACAGGTCCCTACGAGCAGTACTTC | CASSKTGPYEQYF
- | TRBJ2-5 | TRBV7-6 | TRBD2 | TGTGCCAGCAGCTTGGGACTAGCGGGAGGCTCGCAAGAGCCCCAGTACTTC | CASSLGLAGGSQEPQYF
many | TRBJ2-1 | TRBV10-1 | TRBD2 | TGCGCCAGCAGTGAGAGCGGGGGGGCCCTCAATGAGCAGTTCTTC | CASSESGGALNEQFF
many | TRBJ1-5 | TRBV15 | - | TGTGCCACCAGCAGGGGCACAGGTAGCAATCAGCCCCAGCATTTT | CATSRGTGSNQPQHF
many | TRBJ2-5 | TRBV5-1 | - | TGCGCCAGCAGCTTGGCCACAGGGTTCCGGGCAGAGACCCAGTACTTC | CASSLATGFRAETQYF
medium-sized | TRBJ2-1 | TRBV10-3 | TRBD2 | TGTGCCATCAGTGAAGAACTAGCGGATGGCGTGTTCTTC | CAISEELADGVFF
many | TRBJ1-6 | TRBV6-5 | TRBD1 | TGTGCCAGCAGTCGCGAGGGACAGGGGACGAGCTCCTATAATTCACCCCTCCACTTT | CASSREGQGTSSYNSPLHF
many | TRBJ1-4 | TRBV5-6 | - | TGTGCCAGCAGCTTGCGCCTGGACAGTCCTAATGAAAAACTGTTTTTT | CASSLRLDSPNEKLFF
- | TRBJ1-2 | TRBV10-3 | - | TGTGCCATCAGTGAGGGCAGACTTAGCTACACCTTC | CAISEGRLSYTF